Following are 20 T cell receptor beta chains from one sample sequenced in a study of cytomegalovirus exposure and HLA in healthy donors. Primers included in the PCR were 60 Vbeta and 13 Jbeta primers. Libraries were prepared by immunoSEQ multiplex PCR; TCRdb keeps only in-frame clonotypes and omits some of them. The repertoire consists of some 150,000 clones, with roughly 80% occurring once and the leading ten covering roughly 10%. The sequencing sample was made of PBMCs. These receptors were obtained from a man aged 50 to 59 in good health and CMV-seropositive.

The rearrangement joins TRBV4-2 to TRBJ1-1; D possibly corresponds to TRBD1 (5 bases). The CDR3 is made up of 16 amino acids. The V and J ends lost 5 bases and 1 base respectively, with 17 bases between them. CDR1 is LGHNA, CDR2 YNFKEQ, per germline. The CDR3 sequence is CASSTEGGARNTEAFF. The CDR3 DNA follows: TGTGCCAGCAGCACAGAGGGCGGGGCGCGGAACACTGAAGCTTTCTTT.

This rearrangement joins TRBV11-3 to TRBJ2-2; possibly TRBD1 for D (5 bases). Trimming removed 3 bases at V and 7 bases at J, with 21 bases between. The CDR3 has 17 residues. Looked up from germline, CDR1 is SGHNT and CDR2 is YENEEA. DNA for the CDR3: TGTGCCAGCAGCTTTTTATTCGGACATACCTTCGTCGGGGAGCTGTTTTTT. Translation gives CASSFLFGHTFVGELFF.

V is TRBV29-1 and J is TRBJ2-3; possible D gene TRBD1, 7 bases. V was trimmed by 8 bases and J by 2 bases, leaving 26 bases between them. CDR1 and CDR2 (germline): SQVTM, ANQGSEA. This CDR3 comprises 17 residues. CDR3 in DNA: TGCAGCCTCACTCAGGGCAGGGGGGTACTTTACACAGATACGCAGTATTTT. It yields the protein CSLTQGRGVLYTDTQYF.

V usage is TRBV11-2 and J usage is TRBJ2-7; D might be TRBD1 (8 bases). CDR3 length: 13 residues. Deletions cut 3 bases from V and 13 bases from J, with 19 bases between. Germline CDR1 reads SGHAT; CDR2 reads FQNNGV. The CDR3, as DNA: TGTGCCAGCAGCTTTTCAGCGGGACAGGTGTCATACTTC. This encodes CASSFSAGQVSYF.

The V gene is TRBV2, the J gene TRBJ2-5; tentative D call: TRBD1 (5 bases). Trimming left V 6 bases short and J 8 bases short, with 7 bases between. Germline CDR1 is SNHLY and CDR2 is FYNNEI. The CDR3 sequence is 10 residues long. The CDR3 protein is CASRQGTQYF. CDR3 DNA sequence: TGTGCCAGCAGGCAGGGTACCCAGTACTTC.

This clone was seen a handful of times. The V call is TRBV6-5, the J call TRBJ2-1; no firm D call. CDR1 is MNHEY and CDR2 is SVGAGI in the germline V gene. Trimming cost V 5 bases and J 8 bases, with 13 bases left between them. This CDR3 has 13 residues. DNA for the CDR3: TGTGCCAGCAGTAGTTACCTGTCGGATGAGCAGTTCTTC. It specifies CASSSYLSDEQFF.

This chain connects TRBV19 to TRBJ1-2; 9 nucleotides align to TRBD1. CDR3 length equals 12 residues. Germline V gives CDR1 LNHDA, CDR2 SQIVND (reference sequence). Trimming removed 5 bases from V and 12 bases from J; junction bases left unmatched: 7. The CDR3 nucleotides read TGTGCCAGTAGTCCGCGGGACAGGGTCCACACCTTC. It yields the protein CASSPRDRVHTF.

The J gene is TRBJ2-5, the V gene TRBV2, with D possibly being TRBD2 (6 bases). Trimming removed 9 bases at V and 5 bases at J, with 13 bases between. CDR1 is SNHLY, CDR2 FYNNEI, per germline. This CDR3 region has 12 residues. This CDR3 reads CASGRLGETQYF. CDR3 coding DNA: TGTGCCAGTGGCAGACTAGGGGAGACCCAGTACTTC.

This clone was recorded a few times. Here the CDR3 reads CASSQEGQGIYEQYF. CDR3 bases: TGCGCCAGCAGCCAAGAAGGACAGGGGATATACGAGCAGTACTTC. The chain employs TRBV4-1 and TRBJ2-7; 9 positions agree with TRBD1. The germline CDR1 and CDR2 sequences are MGHRA and YSYEKL. V trimming: 0 bases; J trimming: 4 bases; junction bases outside the gene matches: 4. The CDR3 is 15 amino acids.

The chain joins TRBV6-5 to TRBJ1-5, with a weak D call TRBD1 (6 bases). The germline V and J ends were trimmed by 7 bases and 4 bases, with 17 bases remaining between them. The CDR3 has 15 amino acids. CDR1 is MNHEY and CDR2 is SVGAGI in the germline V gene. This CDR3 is CASKAPGQLNQPQHF. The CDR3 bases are TGTGCCAGCAAAGCCCCGGGACAATTGAATCAGCCCCAGCATTTT.

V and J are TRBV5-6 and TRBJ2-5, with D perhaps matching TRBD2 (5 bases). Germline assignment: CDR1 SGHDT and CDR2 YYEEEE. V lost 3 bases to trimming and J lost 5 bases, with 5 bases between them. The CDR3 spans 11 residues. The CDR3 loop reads CASSWRETQYF. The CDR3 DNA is TGTGCCAGCAGCTGGAGGGAGACCCAGTACTTC.

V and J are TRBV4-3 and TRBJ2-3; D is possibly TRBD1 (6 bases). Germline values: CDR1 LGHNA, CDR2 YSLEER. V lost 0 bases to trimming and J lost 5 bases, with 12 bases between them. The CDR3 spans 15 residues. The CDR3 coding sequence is TGCGCCAGCAGCCAAGAAAATACAGGGAGAGATACGCAGTATTTT. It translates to CASSQENTGRDTQYF.

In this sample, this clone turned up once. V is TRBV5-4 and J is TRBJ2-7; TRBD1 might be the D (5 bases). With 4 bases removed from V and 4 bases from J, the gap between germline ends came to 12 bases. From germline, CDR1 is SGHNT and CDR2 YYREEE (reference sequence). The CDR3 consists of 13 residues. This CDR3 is CASSHDSRYEQYF. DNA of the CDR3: TGTGCCAGCAGCCACGACAGCAGGTACGAGCAGTACTTC.

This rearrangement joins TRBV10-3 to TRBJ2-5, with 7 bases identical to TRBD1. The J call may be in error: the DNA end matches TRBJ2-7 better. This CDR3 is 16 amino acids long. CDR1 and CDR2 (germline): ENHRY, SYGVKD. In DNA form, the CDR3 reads TGTGCCATCAGGAACCCCCGGGACAGCCAATCCTACGAGCAGTACTTC. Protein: CAIRNPRDSQSYEQYF.

The CDR3 reads CASGSGLAGGGKQFF. In DNA, the CDR3 is TGTGCCAGCGGGTCGGGACTAGCGGGAGGAGGGAAGCAGTTCTTC. The rearrangement joins TRBV6-5 to TRBJ2-1, with 15 nucleotides matching TRBD2. From germline, CDR1 is MNHEY and CDR2 SVGAGI. The CDR3 covers 15 residues. V gave up 8 bases and J gave up 11 bases; unmatched junction bases: 10.

The CDR3 sequence is CASSPGSDEQFF. The CDR3 DNA follows: TGTGCCAGCAGCCCCGGTAGCGATGAGCAGTTCTTC. V is TRBV5-6 and J is TRBJ2-1; TRBD2 might be the D (5 bases). Germline V CDR1 and CDR2: SGHDT, YYEEEE. Trimming left V 4 bases short and J 8 bases short, with 10 bases between. The length of the CDR3 is 12 residues.

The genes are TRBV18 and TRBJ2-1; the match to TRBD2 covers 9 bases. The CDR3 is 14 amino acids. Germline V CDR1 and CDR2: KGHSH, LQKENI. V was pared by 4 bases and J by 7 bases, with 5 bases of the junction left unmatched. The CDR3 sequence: CASSQGSGGNEQFF. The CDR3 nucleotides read TGTGCCAGCTCACAGGGGAGCGGGGGGAATGAGCAGTTCTTC.

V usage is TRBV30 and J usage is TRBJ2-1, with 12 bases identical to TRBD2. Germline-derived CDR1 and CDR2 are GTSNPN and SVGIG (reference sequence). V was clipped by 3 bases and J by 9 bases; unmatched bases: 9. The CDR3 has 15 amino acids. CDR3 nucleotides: TGTGCCTGGAGGGGTGGACTAGCGGGGACCGGTGAGCAGTTCTTC. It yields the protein CAWRGGLAGTGEQFF.

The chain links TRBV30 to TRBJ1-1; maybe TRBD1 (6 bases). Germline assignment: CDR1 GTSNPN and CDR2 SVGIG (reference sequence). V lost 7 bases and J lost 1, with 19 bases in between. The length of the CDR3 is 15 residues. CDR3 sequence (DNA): TGTGCCTTCCGACGGCGCTCAGGGGCGAACACTGAAGCTTTCTTT. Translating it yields CAFRRRSGANTEAFF.

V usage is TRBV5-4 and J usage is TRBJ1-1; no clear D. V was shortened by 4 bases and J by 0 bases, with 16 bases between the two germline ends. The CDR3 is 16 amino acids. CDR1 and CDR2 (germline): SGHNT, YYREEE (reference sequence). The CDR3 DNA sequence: TGTGCCAGCAGCCCCAGGCAGGCATCAGTGAACACTGAAGCTTTCTTT. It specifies CASSPRQASVNTEAFF.